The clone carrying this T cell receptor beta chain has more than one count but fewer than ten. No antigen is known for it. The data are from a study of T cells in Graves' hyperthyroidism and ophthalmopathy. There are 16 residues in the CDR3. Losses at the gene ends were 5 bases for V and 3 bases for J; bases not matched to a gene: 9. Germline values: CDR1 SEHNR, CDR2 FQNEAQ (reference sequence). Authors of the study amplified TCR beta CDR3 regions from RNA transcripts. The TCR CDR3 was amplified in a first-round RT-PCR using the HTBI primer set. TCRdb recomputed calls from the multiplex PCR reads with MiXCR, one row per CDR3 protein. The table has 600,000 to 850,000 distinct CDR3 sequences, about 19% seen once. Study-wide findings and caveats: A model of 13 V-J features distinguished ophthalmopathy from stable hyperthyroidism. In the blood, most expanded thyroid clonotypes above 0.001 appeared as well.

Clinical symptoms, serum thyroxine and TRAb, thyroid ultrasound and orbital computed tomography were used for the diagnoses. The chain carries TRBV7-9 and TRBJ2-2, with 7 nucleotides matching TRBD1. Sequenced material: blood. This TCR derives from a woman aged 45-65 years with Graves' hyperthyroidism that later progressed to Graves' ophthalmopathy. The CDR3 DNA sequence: TGTGCCAGCAGCCAACACAGGGGAGTCGACACCGGGGAGCTGTTTTTT. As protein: CASSQHRGVDTGELFF.